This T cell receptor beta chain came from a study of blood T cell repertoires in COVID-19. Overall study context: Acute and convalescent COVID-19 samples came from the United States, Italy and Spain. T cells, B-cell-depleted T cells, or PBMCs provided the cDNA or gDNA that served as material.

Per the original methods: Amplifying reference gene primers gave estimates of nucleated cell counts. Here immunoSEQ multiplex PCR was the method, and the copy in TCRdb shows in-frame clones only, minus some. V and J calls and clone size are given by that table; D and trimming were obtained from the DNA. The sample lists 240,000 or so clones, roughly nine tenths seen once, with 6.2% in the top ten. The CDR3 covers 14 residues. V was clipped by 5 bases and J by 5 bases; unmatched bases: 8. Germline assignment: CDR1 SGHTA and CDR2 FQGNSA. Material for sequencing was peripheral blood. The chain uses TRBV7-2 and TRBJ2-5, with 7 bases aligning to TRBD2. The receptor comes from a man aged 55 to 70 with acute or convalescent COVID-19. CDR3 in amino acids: CASSPVISGETQYF. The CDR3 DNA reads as TGTGCCAGCAGCCCAGTGATTAGCGGGGAGACCCAGTACTTC.